The next 22 T cell receptor beta chains were all read from a single sample in a study of graft-versus-host responses after intestinal transplantation. These receptors are not linked to any known antigen. Sequencing was performed with immunoSEQ multiplex PCR; in TCRdb, only in-frame clones are kept and a portion is missing. The sample yields about 130,000 clones, just over 90% seen once. This specimen was unstimulated CD4+ T cells sorted from spleen or lymph node cells, taken before intestinal transplant. The receptor set was obtained from a human donor who received an intestinal transplant.

The chain carries TRBV6-6 and TRBJ2-5; D gene unclear. Trimming took 6 bases from V and 3 from J, leaving 5 bases between them. The CDR3 has 11 amino acids. Germline V gene sequence: CDR1 MNHNY, CDR2 SVGAGI (reference sequence). CDR3 amino acids: CASSREETQYF. The CDR3 bases are TGTGCCAGCAGCCGAGAAGAGACCCAGTACTTC.

Regarding this clone: The junction departs from germline at one end; a sequencing error may be responsible. V usage is TRBV5-1 and J usage is TRBJ2-7; 10 bases map to TRBD2. Germline V gene data show CDR1 as SGHRS and CDR2 as YFSETQ. The CDR3 runs to 12 residues. In nucleotides, the CDR3 is TGCGCCAGCAGCCCCACCCCGGGACTAGCGAGCTTC. It encodes CASSPTPGLASF.

The rearrangement links TRBV7-9 to TRBJ2-3; D might be TRBD2 (5 bases). The CDR3 length is 13 residues. Trimming took 1 base from V and 10 from J, leaving 12 bases between them. Germline CDR1 and CDR2: SEHNR and FQNEAQ (reference sequence). This CDR3 reads CASSLGAGGAQYF. CDR3 bases: TGTGCCAGCAGCTTAGGTGCCGGAGGCGCGCAGTATTTT.

The chain has TRBV5-1 and TRBJ1-2, with D perhaps matching TRBD1 (5 bases). Trimming removed 4 bases from V and 1 base from J, with 11 bases in between. The CDR3 length is 14 residues. CDR1 is SGHRS, CDR2 YFSETQ, per germline. The CDR3, as DNA: TGCGCCAGCAGCGTGGGGGATGTTAACTATGGCTACACCTTC. Translating it yields CASSVGDVNYGYTF.

This chain links TRBV9 with TRBJ2-2; 7 bases align to TRBD1. In germline, CDR1 is SGDLS, CDR2 YYNGEE. There are 19 residues in the CDR3. With V trimmed by 0 bases and J by 0 bases, 11 bases remained unmatched. The CDR3 DNA follows: TGTGCCAGCAGCGTAGATCCCTTCCCCGGGACAGCGAACACCGGGGAGCTGTTTTTT. Its protein product is CASSVDPFPGTANTGELFF.

The CDR3 nucleotides are TGTGCCAGCAGCTGGGGGGTGGATAGCAATCAGCCCCAGCATTTT. It is translated as CASSWGVDSNQPQHF. The chain links TRBV5-5 to TRBJ1-5, with D possibly matching TRBD1 (5 bases). The length of the CDR3 is 15 residues. V gave up 3 bases and J gave up 0 bases, with 10 bases separating them. Per the germline V gene, CDR1 is SGHKS and CDR2 is YYEKEE (reference sequence).

J is TRBJ1-3 and V is TRBV30; D is undetermined. Germline V lookup: CDR1 GTSNPN, CDR2 SVGIG (reference sequence). The CDR3 extends over 11 amino acids. Trimming took off 2 bases at V and 5 bases at J, with 4 bases between the two ends. CDR3 residues: CAWSLRNTIYF. In DNA form, the CDR3 reads TGTGCCTGGAGTCTCCGAAACACCATATATTTT.

The chain links TRBV7-2 to TRBJ2-1; TRBD2 matches 7 bases. This CDR3 is built from 14 residues. Trimming removed 6 bases from V and 6 bases from J; junction bases left unmatched: 8. Germline loops: CDR1 SGHTA, CDR2 FQGNSA. The CDR3 coding sequence is TGTGCCAGCAGGGGGGTGATAGCGGGCAATGAGCAGTTCTTC. It encodes CASRGVIAGNEQFF.

This clone was detected only once. The chain couples TRBV19 to TRBJ1-6, with 11 bases that match TRBD1. J gave up 7 bases and V 8 bases, and 1 base lay outside the gene matches. Germline V gives CDR1 LNHDA, CDR2 SQIVND (reference sequence). The CDR3 is 13 residues long. The CDR3 DNA reads TGTGCCAGTGGACAGGGGGCGAATTCACCCCTCCACTTT. It specifies CASGQGANSPLHF.

To note about this clone: An end of the junction differs from the germline gene, which may be a read error. The gene calls are TRBV14 and TRBJ2-2; no clear D gene. The V gene's germline CDR1 is SGHDN and CDR2 FVKESK. The CDR3 sequence is 12 residues long. The CDR3 loop is CASSPYTGELFF. The DNA of the CDR3 is TGTGCCAGCAGCCCCTACACGGGGGAGCTGTTTTTT.

This clone has a handful of counts. The J gene is TRBJ2-7, the V gene TRBV5-8, with a weak D call TRBD1 (6 bases). CDR1 is SGHTS and CDR2 is YDEGEE in the germline V gene. CDR3 size: 15 residues. V lost 3 bases to trimming and J lost 5 bases, with 18 bases between them. The DNA of the CDR3 is TGTGCCAGCAGCTCACGGGCCCGACCAGGGGACGAGCAGTACTTC. This codes for CASSSRARPGDEQYF.

V gene TRBV5-1 combines with J gene TRBJ2-7, with D possibly being TRBD1 (5 bases). V gave up 4 bases and J gave up 3 bases, with 20 bases separating them. Germline CDR1 reads SGHRS; CDR2 reads YFSETQ. CDR3 length equals 16 residues. The CDR3 protein is CASSERPGQGGYEQYF. DNA of the CDR3: TGCGCCAGCAGCGAACGCCCCGGGCAGGGCGGCTACGAGCAGTACTTC.

J is TRBJ1-6 and V is TRBV9, with 11 bases that match TRBD1. The CDR3 is made up of 16 amino acids. After removal of 3 bases from V and 9 bases from J, the junction contained 8 bases not matched to a gene. Germline V lookup: CDR1 SGDLS, CDR2 YYNGEE. The CDR3 DNA is TGTGCCAGCAGCGACCCGGGACAGGGGGTTGGTTCACCCCTCCACTTT. Protein: CASSDPGQGVGSPLHF.

The V gene is TRBV5-1, the J gene TRBJ2-3; unclear D gene. The CDR3 has 11 amino acids. Germline V lookup: CDR1 SGHRS, CDR2 YFSETQ. Trimming removed 4 bases from V and 5 bases from J, with 5 bases in between. In nucleotides, the CDR3 is TGCGCCAGCAGCGTGGGAGATACGCAGTATTTT. The encoded protein is CASSVGDTQYF.

This chain uses TRBV6-5 with TRBJ1-6; no reliable D call. This CDR3 contains 13 residues. V lost 5 bases, J lost 10 bases, and 12 bases lay in between. The germline CDR1 and CDR2 sequences are MNHEY and SVGAGI. CDR3 loop: CASSETAGSPLHF. In nucleotides, the CDR3 is TGTGCCAGCAGTGAGACTGCGGGGTCACCCCTCCACTTT.

The chain uses TRBV5-1 and TRBJ2-1, with 9 positions matching TRBD1. This CDR3 comprises 15 residues. Trimming cost V 1 base and J 3 bases; bases outside gene matches: 2. Germline CDR1 reads SGHRS; CDR2 reads YFSETQ. The CDR3 nucleotides read TGCGCCAGCAGCTTGTCGGGACAGGGCTACAATGAGCAGTTCTTC. Translation gives CASSLSGQGYNEQFF. Drawing the rest from reference TRBV5-1 and TRBJ2-1, the complete variable domain is KAGVTQTPRYLIKTRGQQVTLSCSPISGHRSVSWYQQTPGQGLQFLFEYFSETQRNKGNFPGRFSGRQFSNSRSEMNVSTLELGDSALYLCASSLSGQGYNEQFFGPGTRLTVL.

The V and J genes are TRBV6-1 and TRBJ2-5; a possible D gene is TRBD2 (5 bases). Germline values: CDR1 MNHNS, CDR2 SASEGT. CDR3 size: 15 residues. The V end lost 6 bases, the J end lost 7 bases, and 21 bases lay between the germline ends. CDR3 sequence reads: CASRPPGSRAGTQYF. CDR3 coding DNA: TGTGCCAGCAGGCCTCCGGGCTCCCGGGCGGGGACCCAGTACTTC.

J is TRBJ2-7 and V is TRBV4-2; 10 positions match TRBD1. The CDR3 covers 13 residues. From germline, CDR1 is LGHNA and CDR2 YNFKEQ. J lost 5 bases, V lost 3 bases, and 1 base had no gene match. The CDR3, as DNA: TGTGCCAGCAGCCACGGACAGGGGGACGAGCAGTACTTC. It yields the protein CASSHGQGDEQYF.

The rearrangement joins TRBV5-4 to TRBJ2-3, with D perhaps matching TRBD2 (6 bases). V was clipped by 0 bases and J by 4 bases, with 6 bases between them. Germline CDR1 reads SGHNT; CDR2 reads YYREEE (reference sequence). The CDR3 has 13 residues. CDR3 sequence reads: CASSLGGADTQYF. For the CDR3, the DNA is TGTGCCAGCAGCTTGGGCGGGGCAGATACGCAGTATTTT.

This chain uses TRBV20-1 with TRBJ1-1; D gene ambiguous. Germline V CDR1 and CDR2: DFQATT, SNEGSKA (reference sequence). The CDR3 consists of 11 residues. Trimming took 6 bases from V and 6 from J, leaving 11 bases between them. CDR3: CSAKLGPEAFF. CDR3 sequence (DNA): TGCAGTGCCAAACTAGGACCTGAAGCTTTCTTT.

The V gene is TRBV7-2, the J gene TRBJ2-1, with a possible D match to TRBD1 (6 bases). The CDR3 runs to 16 residues. Germline values: CDR1 SGHTA, CDR2 FQGNSA. Trimming left V 5 bases short and J 6 bases short, with 20 bases between. The CDR3: CASSPNTGSLANEQFF. The CDR3 DNA follows: TGTGCCAGCAGCCCAAATACAGGGAGTCTCGCCAATGAGCAGTTCTTC.

The chain employs TRBV9 and TRBJ1-6; D might be TRBD1 (5 bases). The germline CDR1 and CDR2 sequences are SGDLS and YYNGEE. V was clipped by 0 bases and J by 0 bases, with 10 bases between them. CDR3 size: 17 residues. As DNA, the CDR3 is TGTGCCAGCAGCGTAGCCGACAGTCACTCCTATAATTCACCCCTCCACTTT. Translated, it gives CASSVADSHSYNSPLHF. Full variable domain (remainder filled in from reference TRBV9 and TRBJ1-6): DSGVTQTPKHLITATGQRVTLRCSPRSGDLSVYWYQQSLDQGLQFLIQYYNGEERAKGNILERFSAQQFPDLHSELNLSSLELGDSALYFCASSVADSHSYNSPLHFGNGTRLTVT.